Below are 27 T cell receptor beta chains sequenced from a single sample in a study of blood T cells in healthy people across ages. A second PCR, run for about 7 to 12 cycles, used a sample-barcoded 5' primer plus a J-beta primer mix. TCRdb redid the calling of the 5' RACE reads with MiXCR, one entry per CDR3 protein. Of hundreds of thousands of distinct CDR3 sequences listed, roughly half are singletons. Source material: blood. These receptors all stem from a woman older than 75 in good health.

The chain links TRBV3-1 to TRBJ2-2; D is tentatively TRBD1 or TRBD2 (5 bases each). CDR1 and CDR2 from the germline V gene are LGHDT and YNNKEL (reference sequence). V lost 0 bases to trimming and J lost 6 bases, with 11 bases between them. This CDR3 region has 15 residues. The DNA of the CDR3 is TGTGCCAGCAGCCAAGATGGGATGGGGGCCGGGGAGCTGTTTTTT. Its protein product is CASSQDGMGAGELFF.

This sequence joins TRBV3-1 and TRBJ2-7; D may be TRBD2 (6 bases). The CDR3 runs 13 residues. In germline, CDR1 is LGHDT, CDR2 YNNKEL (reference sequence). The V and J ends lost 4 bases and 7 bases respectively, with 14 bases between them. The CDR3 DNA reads TGTGCCAGCAGCCCCCAAGGAGGGGTGGAGCAGTACTTC. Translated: CASSPQGGVEQYF.

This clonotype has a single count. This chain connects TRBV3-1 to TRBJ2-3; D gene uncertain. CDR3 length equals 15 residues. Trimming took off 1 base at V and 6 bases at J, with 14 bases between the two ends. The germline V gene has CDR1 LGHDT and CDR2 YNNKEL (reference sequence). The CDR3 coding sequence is TGTGCCAGCAGCCAAGGGGTCGGTTCCTCCGATACGCAGTATTTT. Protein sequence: CASSQGVGSSDTQYF.

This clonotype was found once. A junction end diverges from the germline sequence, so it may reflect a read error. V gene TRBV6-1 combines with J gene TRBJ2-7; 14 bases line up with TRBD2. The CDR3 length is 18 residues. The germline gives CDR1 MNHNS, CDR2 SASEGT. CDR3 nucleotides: TGTGCCTGCAAAGACCCGGGGACTAGCGGGAGTGGCTCCTACGAGCAGTACTTT. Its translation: CACKDPGTSGSGSYEQYF.

Here the CDR3 DNA reads TGTGCCAGCAGTTGGAGTAACGATGAAAAACTGTTTTTT. Its protein is CASSWSNDEKLFF. V is TRBV28 and J is TRBJ1-4, with D hard to call. V lost 4 bases and J lost 6, with 9 bases in between. This CDR3 is 13 amino acids long. Germline CDR1 MDHEN, CDR2 SYDVKM. The complete variable domain, with remaining parts taken from reference TRBV28 and TRBJ1-4, reads DVKVTQSSRYLVKRTGEKVFLECVQDMDHENMFWYRQDPGLGLRLIYFSYDVKMKEKGDIPEGYSVSREKKERFSLILESASTNQTSMYLCASSWSNDEKLFFGSGTQLSVL.

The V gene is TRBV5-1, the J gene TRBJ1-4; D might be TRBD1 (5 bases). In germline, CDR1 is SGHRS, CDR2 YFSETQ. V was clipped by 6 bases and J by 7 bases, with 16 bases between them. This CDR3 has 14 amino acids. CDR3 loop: CASKERRGVEKLFF. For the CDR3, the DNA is TGCGCCAGCAAGGAGCGGCGGGGCGTTGAAAAACTGTTTTTT. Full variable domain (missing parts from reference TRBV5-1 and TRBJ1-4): KAGVTQTPRYLIKTRGQQVTLSCSPISGHRSVSWYQQTPGQGLQFLFEYFSETQRNKGNFPGRFSGRQFSNSRSEMNVSTLELGDSALYLCASKERRGVEKLFFGSGTQLSVL.

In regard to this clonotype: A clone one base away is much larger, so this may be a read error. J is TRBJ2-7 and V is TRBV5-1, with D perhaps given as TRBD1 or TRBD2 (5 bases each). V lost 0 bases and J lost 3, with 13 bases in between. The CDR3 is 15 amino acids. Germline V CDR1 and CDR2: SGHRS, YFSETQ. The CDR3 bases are TGCGCCAGCAGCTTGGAAGGGACGATATGCTACGAGCAGTACTTC. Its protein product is CASSLEGTICYEQYF.

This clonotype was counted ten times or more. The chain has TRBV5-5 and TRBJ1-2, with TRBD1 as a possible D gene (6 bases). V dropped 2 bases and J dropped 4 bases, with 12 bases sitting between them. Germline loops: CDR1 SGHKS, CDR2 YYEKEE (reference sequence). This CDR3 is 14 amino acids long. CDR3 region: CASSLQGLVYGYTF. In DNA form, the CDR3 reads TGTGCCAGCAGCTTACAGGGTCTTGTCTATGGCTACACCTTC.

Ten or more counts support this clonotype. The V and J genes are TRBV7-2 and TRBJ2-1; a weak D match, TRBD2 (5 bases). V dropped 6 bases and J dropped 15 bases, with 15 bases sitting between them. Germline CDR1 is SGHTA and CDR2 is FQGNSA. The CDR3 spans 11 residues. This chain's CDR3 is CASSTELRGFF. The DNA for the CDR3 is TGTGCCAGCAGTACCGAACTTCGGGGGTTCTTC.

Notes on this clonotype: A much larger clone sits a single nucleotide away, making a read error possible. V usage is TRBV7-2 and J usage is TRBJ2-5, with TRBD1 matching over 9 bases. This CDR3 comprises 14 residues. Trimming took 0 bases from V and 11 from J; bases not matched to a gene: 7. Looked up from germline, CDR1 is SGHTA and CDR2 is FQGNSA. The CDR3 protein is CASSLATGGREQYF. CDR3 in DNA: TGTGCCAGCAGCTTAGCCACAGGGGGCCGGGAGCAGTACTTC.

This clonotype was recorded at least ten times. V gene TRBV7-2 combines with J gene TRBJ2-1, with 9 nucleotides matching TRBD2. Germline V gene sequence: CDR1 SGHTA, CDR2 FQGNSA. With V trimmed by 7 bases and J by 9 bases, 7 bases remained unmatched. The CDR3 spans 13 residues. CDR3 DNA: TGTGCCAGCATCCCGACTAGCGGCCGTGAGCAGTTCTTC. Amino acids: CASIPTSGREQFF.

This CDR3 is CASSLDGGGIAKNIQYF. CDR3 coding DNA: TGTGCCAGCAGTTTAGACGGCGGCGGTATAGCCAAAAACATTCAGTACTTC. The chain uses TRBV12-3 or TRBV12-4 and TRBJ2-4; unclear D gene. V was cut by 1 base and J by 0 bases, with 13 bases left in between. The CDR3 extends over 17 amino acids.

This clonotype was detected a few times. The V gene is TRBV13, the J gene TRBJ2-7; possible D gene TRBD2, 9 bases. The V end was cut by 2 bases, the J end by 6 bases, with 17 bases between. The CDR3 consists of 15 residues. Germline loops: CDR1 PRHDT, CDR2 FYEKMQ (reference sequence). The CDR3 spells CASSLWLAGTGEQYF. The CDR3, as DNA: TGTGCCAGCAGCTTATGGCTAGCGGGGACAGGCGAGCAGTACTTC.

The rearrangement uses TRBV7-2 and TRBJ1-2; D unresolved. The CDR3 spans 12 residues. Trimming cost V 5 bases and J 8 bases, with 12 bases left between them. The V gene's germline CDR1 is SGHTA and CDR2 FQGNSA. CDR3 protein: CASSPLDAGYTF. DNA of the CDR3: TGTGCCAGCAGCCCTCTGGACGCAGGCTACACCTTC.

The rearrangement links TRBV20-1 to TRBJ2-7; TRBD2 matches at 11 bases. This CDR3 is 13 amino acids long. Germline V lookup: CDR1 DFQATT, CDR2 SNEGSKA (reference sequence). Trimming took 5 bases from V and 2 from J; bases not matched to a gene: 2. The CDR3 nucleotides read TGCAGTGCTGGACTAGCGGGCCCCTACGAGCAGTACTTC. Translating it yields CSAGLAGPYEQYF.

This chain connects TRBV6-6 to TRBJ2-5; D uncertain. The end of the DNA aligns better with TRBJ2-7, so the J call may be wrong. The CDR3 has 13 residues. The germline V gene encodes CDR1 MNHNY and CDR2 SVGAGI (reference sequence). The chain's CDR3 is CASSYSEVYEQYF. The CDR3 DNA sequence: TGTGCCAGCAGTTACTCTGAGGTCTACGAGCAGTACTTC.

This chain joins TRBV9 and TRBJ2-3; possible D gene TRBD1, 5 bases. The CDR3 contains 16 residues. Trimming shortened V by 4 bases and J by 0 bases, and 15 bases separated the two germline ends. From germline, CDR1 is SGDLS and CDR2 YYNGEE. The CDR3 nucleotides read TGTGCCAGCAGCCTCCGGGCAGGGTTCAGCACAGATACGCAGTATTTT. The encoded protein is CASSLRAGFSTDTQYF.

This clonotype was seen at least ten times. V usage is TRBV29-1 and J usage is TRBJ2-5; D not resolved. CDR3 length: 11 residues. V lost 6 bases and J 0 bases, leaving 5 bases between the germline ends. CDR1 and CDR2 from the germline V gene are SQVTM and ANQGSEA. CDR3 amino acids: CSVRYQETQYF. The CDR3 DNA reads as TGCAGCGTGCGATACCAAGAGACCCAGTACTTC.

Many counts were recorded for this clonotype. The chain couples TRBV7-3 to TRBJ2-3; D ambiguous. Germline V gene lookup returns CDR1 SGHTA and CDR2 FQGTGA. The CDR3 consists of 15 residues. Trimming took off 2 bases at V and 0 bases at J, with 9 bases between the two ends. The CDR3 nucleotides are TGTGCCAGCAGCTTAGGGGTCTCTAGCACAGATACGCAGTATTTT. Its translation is CASSLGVSSTDTQYF.

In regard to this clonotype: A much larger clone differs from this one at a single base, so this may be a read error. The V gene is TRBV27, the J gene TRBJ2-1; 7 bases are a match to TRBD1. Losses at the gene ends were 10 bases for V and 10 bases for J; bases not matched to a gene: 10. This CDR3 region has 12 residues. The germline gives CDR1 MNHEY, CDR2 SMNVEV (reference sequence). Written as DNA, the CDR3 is TGTGCCACCTCGGGACAGACCTACGAGCAGTTCTTC. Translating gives CATSGQTYEQFF.

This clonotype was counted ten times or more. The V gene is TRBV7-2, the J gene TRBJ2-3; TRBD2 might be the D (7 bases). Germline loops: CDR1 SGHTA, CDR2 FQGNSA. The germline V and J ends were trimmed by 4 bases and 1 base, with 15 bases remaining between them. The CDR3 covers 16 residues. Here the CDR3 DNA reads TGTGCCAGCAGCTATCCTCACGGGGGGCGCACAGATACGCAGTATTTT. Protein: CASSYPHGGRTDTQYF.

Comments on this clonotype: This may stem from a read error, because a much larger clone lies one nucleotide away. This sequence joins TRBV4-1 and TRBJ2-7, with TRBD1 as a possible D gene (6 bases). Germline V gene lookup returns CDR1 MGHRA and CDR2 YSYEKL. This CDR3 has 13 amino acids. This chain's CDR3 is CASSQGTGTERYF. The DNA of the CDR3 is TGCGCCAGCAGCCAAGGCACAGGGACCGAGCGGTACTTC.

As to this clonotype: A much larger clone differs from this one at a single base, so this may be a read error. The DNA of the CDR3 is TGTGCCAGCCTCCCAGTGACTAGCTCCTACAATGAGCAGTTCTTC. This codes for CASLPVTSSYNEQFF. The V and J genes are TRBV7-6 and TRBJ2-1, with a possible D match to TRBD2 (6 bases). Germline CDR1 SGHVS, CDR2 FNYEAQ. Trimming removed 8 bases at V and 0 bases at J, with 14 bases between. The CDR3 spans 15 residues.

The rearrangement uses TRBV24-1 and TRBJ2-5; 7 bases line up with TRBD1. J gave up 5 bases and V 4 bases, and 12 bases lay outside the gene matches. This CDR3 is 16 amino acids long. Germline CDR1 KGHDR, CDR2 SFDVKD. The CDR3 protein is CATSEGTAPRLETQYF. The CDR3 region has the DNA TGTGCCACCAGTGAAGGGACAGCCCCAAGATTGGAGACCCAGTACTTC.

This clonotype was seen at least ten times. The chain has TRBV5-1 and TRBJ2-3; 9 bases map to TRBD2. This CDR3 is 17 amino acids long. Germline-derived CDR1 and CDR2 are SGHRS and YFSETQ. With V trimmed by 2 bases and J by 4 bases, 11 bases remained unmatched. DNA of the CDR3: TGCGCCAGCAGCTTCCATGGAGGTAGCGGGGGATCAGATACGCAGTATTTT. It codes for CASSFHGGSGGSDTQYF.

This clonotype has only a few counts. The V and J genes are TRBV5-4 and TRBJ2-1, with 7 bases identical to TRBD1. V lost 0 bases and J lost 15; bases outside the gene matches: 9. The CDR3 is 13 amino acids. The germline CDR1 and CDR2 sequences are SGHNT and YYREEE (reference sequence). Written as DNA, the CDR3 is TGTGCCAGCAGCTTGGACGGACAGGTTGAGTGGTTCTTC. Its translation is CASSLDGQVEWFF.

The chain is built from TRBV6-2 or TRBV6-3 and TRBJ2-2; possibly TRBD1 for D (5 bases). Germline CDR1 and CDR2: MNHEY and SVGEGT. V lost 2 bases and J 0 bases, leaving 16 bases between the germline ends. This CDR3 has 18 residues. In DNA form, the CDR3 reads TGTGCCAGCAGTTACCTACGACCCAGGGTCCCGAACACCGGGGAGCTGTTTTTT. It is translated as CASSYLRPRVPNTGELFF.